Reported below is one T cell receptor beta chain. What it binds is not known. This sample was taken from a study of a mutant IDH1 vaccine in newly diagnosed glioma. The overall study: The start of vaccination came 4-6 weeks after radiotherapy alone, or with temozolomide cycles.

In germline, CDR1 is MNHEY, CDR2 SVGAGI. V was pared by 6 bases and J by 4 bases, with 12 bases between. The CDR3 is 13 amino acids. Some clones are missing from TCRdb's copy, which holds only in-frame ones; the method was immunoSEQ multiplex PCR. The sample contains about 40,000 clones, roughly 80% of which appear only once. The time point: week 23, last vaccination. It was 300 ug of mutant IDH1 20-mer peptide that made up each vaccine dose, given with topical imiquimod. This TCR was recovered from a man aged 50-59 years with glioma. This sequence joins TRBV6-5 and TRBJ1-1; TRBD1 might be the D (6 bases). The sequences come from PBMCs, collected from a glioma patient whose treatment included an IDH1 peptide vaccine. The CDR3 is CASSTGMVTEAFF. CDR3 in DNA: TGTGCCAGCAGCACAGGGATGGTCACTGAAGCTTTCTTT.